The T cell receptor (beta chain) described here comes from a study of cytomegalovirus exposure and HLA in healthy donors. Study findings and constraints: Reportedly, diagnosis of cytomegalovirus status by the classifier showed high specificity and sensitivity. Presence/absence analyses rested on an assumption that sequencing depth was roughly uniform across donors.

Primers: 60 Vbeta forward and 13 Jbeta reverse. Using immunoSEQ multiplex PCR, the repertoire was profiled, and TCRdb retains in-frame clones only, with some absent. The sample gives some 150,000 clones, 70% to 90% of which show up once; more than 0.7% is in the top ten. Germline-derived CDR1 and CDR2 are SGHVS and FNYEAQ. V was clipped by 1 base and J by 0 bases, with 10 bases between them. This CDR3 is built from 16 residues. Note on this clone: Its antigen remains unknown.

The sequenced material came from PBMCs. The source of this sequence is a woman younger than 45 in good health and CMV-seronegative. The chain joins TRBV7-6 to TRBJ2-1, with D possibly TRBD1 on 5 matching bases. The CDR3 loop is CASSLEGAASYNEQFF. CDR3 coding DNA: TGTGCCAGCAGCTTAGAAGGGGCAGCCTCCTACAATGAGCAGTTCTTC.